Listed here are 17 T cell receptor beta chains from one sample, sequenced in a study of blood T cell repertoires in COVID-19. Profiling relied on immunoSEQ multiplex PCR, and the TCRdb table lists in-frame clones only, not all of them. The sample lists under 300,000 clones; roughly 85% were seen once. Sample: peripheral blood. These receptor sequences come from a man aged 55 to 70 who had recovered from COVID-19.

The chain employs TRBV11-2 and TRBJ1-4; 8 nucleotides line up with TRBD1. The trim removed 6 bases at V and 0 bases at J, leaving 12 bases unmatched. The CDR3 runs 18 residues. Germline V gene sequence: CDR1 SGHAT, CDR2 FQNNGV. CDR3 sequence: CASRNFPGQDTTNEKLFF. The CDR3 nucleotides read TGTGCCAGCAGGAACTTCCCGGGACAGGACACAACTAATGAAAAACTGTTTTTT.

The DNA of the CDR3 is TGTGCCAGCAGCGGTACCGGGAAGAACACCGGGGAGCTGTTTTTT. This translates into CASSGTGKNTGELFF. V is TRBV5-8 and J is TRBJ2-2; a possible D gene is TRBD2 (5 bases). The CDR3 extends over 15 amino acids. With 4 bases removed from V and 1 base from J, the gap between germline ends came to 11 bases. Looked up from germline, CDR1 is SGHTS and CDR2 is YDEGEE.

The chain couples TRBV5-5 to TRBJ1-6; perhaps TRBD1 as D (5 bases). CDR1 and CDR2 (germline): SGHKS, YYEKEE (reference sequence). The CDR3 extends over 14 amino acids. The V gene lost 1 base and the J gene lost 10 bases, with 12 bases spanning the gap. CDR3 protein: CASSLQGLQSPLHF. The CDR3 nucleotides are TGTGCCAGCAGCTTGCAGGGATTGCAGTCACCCCTCCACTTT. The whole variable domain, remainder taken from reference TRBV5-5 and TRBJ1-6, is DAGVTQSPTHLIKTRGQQVTLRCSPISGHKSVSWYQQVLGQGPQFIFQYYEKEERGRGNFPDRFSARQFPNYSSELNVNALLLGDSALYLCASSLQGLQSPLHFGNGTRLTVT.

The chain has TRBV6-5 and TRBJ1-3; D not certain. Germline V lookup: CDR1 MNHEY, CDR2 SVGAGI. V shed 0 bases and J shed 4 bases, with 13 bases lying between them. This CDR3 has 16 amino acids. In DNA, the CDR3 is TGTGCCAGCAGTTACTCGAATAGCGCATACGGAAACACCATATATTTT. Amino acid sequence: CASSYSNSAYGNTIYF.

The chain is built from TRBV11-2 and TRBJ2-3; maybe TRBD2 (6 bases). V was clipped by 5 bases and J by 0 bases, with 15 bases between them. Germline CDR1 SGHAT, CDR2 FQNNGV. The CDR3 spans 16 residues. The CDR3 DNA is TGTGCCAGCAGCCGGGGAAGCGGGCTTAGCACAGATACGCAGTATTTT. Encoded protein: CASSRGSGLSTDTQYF.

The chain is built from TRBV5-1 and TRBJ1-6; no firm D call. Trimming stripped 4 bases from V and 6 bases from J, with 20 bases between. CDR3 size: 17 residues. CDR1 and CDR2 (germline): SGHRS, YFSETQ. The DNA for the CDR3 is TGCGCCAGCAGCCCCACCGGAGGCAACTTCCTTAATTCACCCCTCCACTTT. This codes for CASSPTGGNFLNSPLHF.

CDR3 loop: CAWSVPGSHTGELFF. The CDR3 bases are TGTGCCTGGAGTGTTCCTGGGAGTCACACCGGGGAGCTGTTTTTT. The chain combines TRBV30 with TRBJ2-2; maybe TRBD2 (5 bases). Trimming shortened V by 0 bases and J by 3 bases, and 11 bases separated the two germline ends. Germline CDR1 GTSNPN, CDR2 SVGIG (reference sequence). The CDR3 spans 15 residues.

This sequence joins TRBV27 and TRBJ2-7; D is possibly TRBD1 (5 bases). CDR3 size: 13 residues. Between the trimmed V and J ends, which lost 8 bases and 4 bases, there was a span of 15 bases. Looked up from germline, CDR1 is MNHEY and CDR2 is SMNVEV (reference sequence). The CDR3 here is CASRWQGGYEQYF. The CDR3 region has the DNA TGTGCCAGCCGGTGGCAGGGTGGATACGAGCAGTACTTC.

This sequence joins TRBV27 and TRBJ2-2, with 7 nucleotides matching TRBD1. The J segment lost 2 bases and the V segment lost 6 bases, leaving 6 bases of the junction unmatched. CDR3 length: 15 residues. The germline gives CDR1 MNHEY, CDR2 SMNVEV (reference sequence). CDR3 region: CASRPGQINTGELFF. The CDR3 nucleotides are TGTGCCAGCAGACCGGGACAGATAAACACCGGGGAGCTGTTTTTT.

This chain connects TRBV5-8 to TRBJ1-4, with unresolved D. The CDR3 length is 17 residues. Trimming removed 6 bases at V and 0 bases at J, with 18 bases between. Germline CDR1 SGHTS, CDR2 YDEGEE. CDR3 coding DNA: TGTGCCAGCACCCACGGGATCACACGATCAACTAATGAAAAACTGTTTTTT. Amino acid sequence: CASTHGITRSTNEKLFF.

The chain employs TRBV10-1 and TRBJ2-1; possible D gene TRBD2, 6 bases. Germline-derived CDR1 and CDR2 are WNHNN and SYGVQD (reference sequence). The V and J ends lost 0 bases and 3 bases respectively, with 6 bases between them. The CDR3 has 14 residues. The CDR3 DNA reads TGCGCCAGCAGTGAGTCGGGACTCTACAATGAGCAGTTCTTC. Encoded protein: CASSESGLYNEQFF.

The chain carries TRBV19 and TRBJ1-1; D remains unclear. Per germline, CDR1 LNHDA and CDR2 SQIVND (reference sequence). Between the trimmed V and J ends, which lost 3 bases and 4 bases, there was a span of 9 bases. The CDR3 consists of 13 residues. CDR3 sequence (DNA): TGTGCCAGTAGTATCGGAGGTATCACTGAAGCTTTCTTT. Its translation: CASSIGGITEAFF.

The genes are TRBV24-1 and TRBJ2-7; TRBD2 agrees at 7 bases. The CDR3 is made up of 15 amino acids. J was trimmed by 2 bases and V by 11 bases; bases with no gene match: 14. The germline V gene encodes CDR1 KGHDR and CDR2 SFDVKD. DNA for the CDR3: TGTGCCATTCGGGGGAGGGAAAATAACCCCTACGAGCAGTACTTC. The encoded protein is CAIRGRENNPYEQYF.

The chain carries TRBV7-9 and TRBJ2-7; 7 bases agree with TRBD2. Germline V gene sequence: CDR1 SEHNR, CDR2 FQNEAQ (reference sequence). The CDR3 is made up of 13 amino acids. V was pared by 4 bases and J by 5 bases, with 5 bases of the junction left unmatched. CDR3 in DNA: TGTGCCAGCAGCTCCACAGCGGGAAACGAGCAGTACTTC. Translating it yields CASSSTAGNEQYF.

The chain combines TRBV28 with TRBJ2-3; 9 nucleotides agree with TRBD1. This CDR3 region has 16 residues. After removal of 7 bases from V and 4 bases from J, the junction contained 12 bases not matched to a gene. Germline lookup yields CDR1 MDHEN and CDR2 SYDVKM. The CDR3 sequence: CASTDPRTGEADTQYF. CDR3 nucleotide sequence: TGTGCCAGCACCGACCCCAGGACAGGGGAGGCAGATACGCAGTATTTT.

As regards this clone: A read error may account for a junction end that differs from germline. The genes are TRBV7-2 and TRBJ2-1; 12 nucleotides align to TRBD2. The CDR3 has 15 amino acids. Germline V lookup: CDR1 SGHTA, CDR2 FQGNSA. This chain's CDR3 is CASSLAGGTTNEQFF. The CDR3 coding sequence is TGTGCCAGCAGCCTAGCGGGGGGGACCACCAATGAGCAGTTCTTC.

The V and J genes are TRBV6-5 and TRBJ2-7; D unclear. CDR1 MNHEY and CDR2 SVGAGI come from the germline V gene. The CDR3 has 11 residues. The V end lost 5 bases, the J end lost 3 bases, and 5 bases lay between the germline ends. The CDR3 loop reads CASSPYYEQYF. CDR3 DNA sequence: TGTGCCAGCAGTCCCTACTACGAGCAGTACTTC.